This T cell receptor (beta chain) was found in a study of T cell responses to AZD1222 COVID-19 vaccine. Trimming cost V 7 bases and J 5 bases, with 14 bases left between them. Germline lookup yields CDR1 SQVTM and CDR2 ANQGSEA. The CDR3 is 12 residues long. The method was immunoSEQ multiplex PCR; TCRdb's version includes in-frame clones alone and lacks a portion of them. The sample shows some 150,000 clones, approximately 90% of them seen only once. The rearrangement uses TRBV29-1 and TRBJ1-1; a weak D match, TRBD1 (6 bases). The sequencing here drew on peripheral blood, taken 28 days after the second AZD1222 dose. The TCR was taken from an adult who received the AZD1222 COVID-19 vaccine. The DNA of the CDR3 is TGCAGCGGAAACAGGGAAGGGACTGAAGCTTTCTTT. Amino acids: CSGNREGTEAFF.